This T cell receptor beta chain was sequenced during a study of T cells expressing NK-cell markers (dated by TCRdb to about 2020). Background for the entire study: Under ten donors provided sorted CD3+CD56+NKG2C+, CD3+CD56+NKG2C- and CD3+CD56-NKG2C+ T-cell subsets, whose TCR beta-chain repertoires were profiled. Libraries were sequenced as 2 x 150 bp reads on Illumina HiSeq 2000/2500, MiSeq or NextSeq. Among the eight sequenced donors, seven were HCMV-seropositive and one was HCMV-seronegative. All eight donors whose samples were sequenced were randomly selected healthy volunteers, three of them men and five women.

The sample was run on an Illumina HiSeq 2000. TCR beta cDNA libraries were made by 5'RACE template switching that added a universal primer site and unique molecular identifiers. cDNA synthesis was primed from the TCR beta constant segment and was followed by two successive PCR amplification steps. From the authors' description of their analysis: MIGEC was used to demultiplex reads and group the reads by UMI, and MiTCR was used to assemble and quantify clonotypes. Only TCR cDNA sequences supported by at least two reads were kept to exclude erroneous sequences. The tcR package was used for downstream repertoire analysis, with clonotypes matched between fractions based on CDR3 nucleotide sequence plus V segment. VDJmatch was used to annotate antigen specificity against VDJdb, with one amino acid substitution allowed in CDR3. TCRdb reprocessed the reads and lists each CDR3 protein sequence as a single entry, with no DNA. TCRdb, not the authors, supplied the V and J calls. This sample's records show some 110,000 distinct CDR3 sequences. Together, the top ten hold about 18% of the sample.

HCMV-specific IgG was detected in serum with a commercial ELISA kit to determine HCMV serostatus. Ficoll density gradient centrifugation was used to isolate peripheral blood mononuclear cells from blood. The CDR3 spans 17 residues, from the cysteine through the phenylalanine. The nucleotide record is missing. CDR1 is given as MNHEY and CDR2 as SVGAGI, both from the germline V gene. On the study overall, not on this receptor specifically: Those dominant clonotypes were again the most abundant among CD3+CD56-NKG2C+ cells in a few donors, at roughly 25-60.1%. In about six donors, the dominant CD3+CD56+NKG2C+ clonotypes were found to rank among the top 10 CD8+ clonotypes and to make up about 1.0-7.5% of CD8+ T cells. Whether the expanded NKG2C-expressing T cell clones were specific for HCMV antigens was left unclear.

In regard to this clonotype: Its antigen is still unknown.

Here the chain combines TRBV6-5 and TRBJ2-3; the TCRdb call, TRBD2, lacks DNA for checking. Material: blood T cells: a sorted CD56 or NKG2C T cell subset, CD4+ or CD8+ T cells, or bulk PBMC T cells (not recorded which). The TCR sequence derives from a woman between 18 and 69 years old in good health. The CDR3 has the sequence CASSYSLGGAATDTQYF.